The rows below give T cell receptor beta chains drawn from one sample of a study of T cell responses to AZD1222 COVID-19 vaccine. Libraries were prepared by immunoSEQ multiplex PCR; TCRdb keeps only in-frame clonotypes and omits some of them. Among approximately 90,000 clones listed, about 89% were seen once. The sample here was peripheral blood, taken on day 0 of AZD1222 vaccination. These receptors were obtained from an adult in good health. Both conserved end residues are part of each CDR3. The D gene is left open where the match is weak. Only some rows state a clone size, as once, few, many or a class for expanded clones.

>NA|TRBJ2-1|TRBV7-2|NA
TGTGCCAGCACCTGGTGGGGGTCCTACAATGAGCAGTTCTTC
CASTWWGSYNEQFF
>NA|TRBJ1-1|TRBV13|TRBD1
TGTGCCAGCAGCTCTGCACAATGGAAGACCGGACAGGGGGTTCCTGAAGCTTTCTTT
CASSSAQWKTGQGVPEAFF
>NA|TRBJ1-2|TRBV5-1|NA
TGCGCCAGCAGCTTGTCCGGCAGGTCGGCTGGCTACACCTTC
CASSLSGRSAGYTF
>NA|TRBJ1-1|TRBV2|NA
TGTGCCAGCAGTGAAAACTCAAACACTGAAGCTTTCTTT
CASSENSNTEAFF
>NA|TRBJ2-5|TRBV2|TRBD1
TGTGCCAGCAGCCTTCAGGGGGTAAGGCAAGAGACCCAGTACTTC
CASSLQGVRQETQYF
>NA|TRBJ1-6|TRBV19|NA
TGTGCCAGTAGTATACCCGGGACGGGATCACCCCTCCACTTT
CASSIPGTGSPLHF
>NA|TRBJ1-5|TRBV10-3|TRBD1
TGTGCCACCGGACAGGGAGTTGGTCAGCCCCAGCATTTT
CATGQGVGQPQHF
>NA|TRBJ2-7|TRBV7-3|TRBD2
TGTGCCAGCAGCTTAGCGGGGGGGAGCTCCTACGAGCAGTACTTC
CASSLAGGSSYEQYF
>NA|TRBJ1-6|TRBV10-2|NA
TGCGCCAGCAGAAAACAGGGAAGGAATTCACCCCTCCACTTT
CASRKQGRNSPLHF
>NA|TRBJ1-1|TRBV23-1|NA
TGCGCCAGCAGTCATAGGGGGAGAAACACTGAAGCTTTCTTT
CASSHRGRNTEAFF
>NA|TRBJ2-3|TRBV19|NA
TGTGCCAGTAGGCCACTCTATAGCACAGATACGCAGTATTTT
CASRPLYSTDTQYF
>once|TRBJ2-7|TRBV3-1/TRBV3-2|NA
TGTGCCAGCAGCCAAGTCCACGAGCAGTACTTC
CASSQVHEQYF
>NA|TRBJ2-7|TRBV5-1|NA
TGCGCCAGCAAGCCGGTTCCGGGTGCCTACGAGCAGTACTTC
CASKPVPGAYEQYF
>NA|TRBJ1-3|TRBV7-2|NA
TGTGCCAGCAGCTTAGCGCGAGAAACTGGAAACACCATATATTTT
CASSLARETGNTIYF
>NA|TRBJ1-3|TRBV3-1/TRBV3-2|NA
TGTGCCAGCAGCCAAGGACGGGGGCTCCCCCGATCTGGAAACACCATATATTTT
CASSQGRGLPRSGNTIYF
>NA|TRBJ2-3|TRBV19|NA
TGTGCCAGTAGTATGGTCACGGGCGGTACGCAGTATTTT
CASSMVTGGTQYF
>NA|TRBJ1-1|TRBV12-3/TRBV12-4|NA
TGTGCCAGCAGCTCTGGTGTGGGCACTGAAGCTTTCTTT
CASSSGVGTEAFF
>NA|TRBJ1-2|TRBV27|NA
TGTGCCAGCAGTTTTAGCGGGGGTGGAGGCTACACCTTC
CASSFSGGGGYTF
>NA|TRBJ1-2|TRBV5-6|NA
TGTGCCAGCAGCTTCGGGTCGAAAAATGGCTACACCTTC
CASSFGSKNGYTF
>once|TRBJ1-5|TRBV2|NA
TGTGCCAGCAGTGGGGACAACAATCAGCCCCAGCATTTT
CASSGDNNQPQHF